The 5 T cell receptor beta chains below all came from one sample that was sequenced in a study of blood T cell repertoires in COVID-19. Sequencing was performed with immunoSEQ multiplex PCR; in TCRdb, only in-frame clones are kept and a portion is missing. Of around 100,000 clones in the sample, 85% were seen once. Material: peripheral blood. The receptors stem from a man aged 45 to 65 with active or convalescent COVID-19.

The chain carries TRBV18 and TRBJ2-7, with 7 nucleotides matching TRBD2. Germline loops: CDR1 KGHSH, CDR2 LQKENI. The CDR3 runs to 15 residues. With V trimmed by 5 bases and J by 5 bases, 12 bases remained unmatched. CDR3 nucleotide sequence: TGTGCCAGCTCAGCGACGGCGGGAGTTGTCCACGAGCAGTACTTC. The encoded protein is CASSATAGVVHEQYF.

This clone was seen a handful of times. The V and J genes are TRBV2 and TRBJ2-1, with 9 nucleotides matching TRBD1. Germline CDR1 reads SNHLY; CDR2 reads FYNNEI. Germline trimming cut 4 bases from V and 8 bases from J; bases unmatched to any gene: 6. CDR3 length: 14 residues. The CDR3 DNA is TGTGCCAGCAGTGGCGGGACAGGGAACCATGAGCAGTTCTTC. It encodes CASSGGTGNHEQFF.

The chain combines TRBV5-4 with TRBJ2-7, with TRBD2 matching 8 bases. Per the germline V gene, CDR1 is SGHNT and CDR2 is YYREEE (reference sequence). V lost 5 bases to trimming and J lost 2 bases; unmatched junction nucleotides: 6. This CDR3 is 14 amino acids long. The CDR3, as DNA: TGTGCCAGCAGGGGAGCGGGAGCCACCTACGAGCAGTACTTC. Translated, it gives CASRGAGATYEQYF. Complete variable domain (other parts from reference TRBV5-4 and TRBJ2-7): ETGVTQSPTHLIKTRGQQVTLRCSSQSGHNTVSWYQQALGQGPQFIFQYYREEENGRGNFPPRFSGLQFPNYSSELNVNALELDDSALYLCASRGAGATYEQYFGPGTRLTVT.

The chain recombines TRBV19 with TRBJ2-7; D call uncertain. The germline gives CDR1 LNHDA, CDR2 SQIVND (reference sequence). CDR3 length equals 11 residues. With 4 bases removed from V and 3 bases from J, the gap between germline ends came to 4 bases. CDR3 DNA: TGTGCCAGTAGTAGCGGCTACGAGCAGTACTTC. Protein: CASSSGYEQYF.

This clone was detected only once. The V gene is TRBV24-1, the J gene TRBJ1-1; D gene ambiguous. Germline CDR1 is KGHDR and CDR2 is SFDVKD. Trimming took off 4 bases at V and 8 bases at J, with 10 bases between the two ends. The CDR3 length is 12 residues. The CDR3: CATSEGGREAFF. The CDR3 DNA sequence: TGTGCCACCAGTGAGGGAGGGCGGGAAGCTTTCTTT.